This record concerns one TCR beta chain sequence. This specimen comes from a study of blood T cell repertoires in COVID-19. For the study at large: COVID-19 samples from acute and convalescent phases originated in the United States, Italy and Spain. Sample material is recorded as cDNA or gDNA derived from T cells, B-cell-depleted T cells, or PBMCs.

How the authors handled the data: By means of reference gene primer amplification, nucleated cell counts were estimated. The repertoire was sequenced with immunoSEQ multiplex PCR; TCRdb's copy has only in-frame clones and lacks some. The V and J calls and the clone size are those of that table, but D and trimming were determined from the DNA. Here the sample spans around 100,000 clones, roughly 85% being singletons. The sample was peripheral blood. The TCR originated in a man in his sixties or seventies with active or convalescent COVID-19.

The CDR3 region is CASSLAGRGTYEQYF. The CDR3 DNA reads TGTGCCAGCAGCTTAGCGGGGCGGGGGACCTACGAGCAGTACTTC. The chain couples TRBV7-2 to TRBJ2-7, with 7 nucleotides matching TRBD2. CDR1 is SGHTA, CDR2 FQGNSA, per germline. The CDR3 runs 15 residues. Trimming removed 0 bases from V and 2 bases from J; junction bases left unmatched: 4.